The clone carrying this TCR beta chain occurred a few times. Antigen: not known. With a J-beta primer mix and a sample-barcoded 5' primer, a second PCR ran about 7 to 12 cycles. TCRdb analysed the 5' RACE reads with MiXCR anew, one entry per CDR3 protein. The data hold some 900,000 distinct CDR3 sequences, with around 46% observed a single time. These data originate in a study of blood T cells in healthy people across ages. Peripheral blood samples of around 9.3 milliliters were drawn from each donor. At least 6 million PBMCs were isolated per sample. In germline, CDR1 is DFQATT, CDR2 SNEGSKA (reference sequence). The CDR3 length is 14 residues. V gave up 2 bases and J gave up 2 bases; unmatched junction bases: 3. General study findings and limits: Unsorted PBMCs blocked a conclusive comparison of naive and antigen-experienced cells.

The TCR comes from a man younger than 40 in good health. The J gene is TRBJ1-2, the V gene TRBV20-1; 9 bases match TRBD1. The sequencing sample was made of blood. The CDR3 DNA follows: TGCAGTGCTAGAACTGACAGGGGGAACTATGGCTACACCTTC. This gives the protein CSARTDRGNYGYTF.